These T cell receptor beta chains were read from a single sample in a study of human T cells and chemical hapten exposure. A single record per CDR3 protein comes from TCRdb applying MiXCR to the RACE reads. This table holds more than 250,000 distinct CDR3 sequences, approximately 8.6% found once. The sample in question was whole blood, obtained in connection with sensitization to the hapten diphenylcyclopropenone (DPC). All receptors come from a woman aged 40 to 49 with alopecia areata. Some clones in this sample may be carry-over from other donors' samples. CDR3s include the opening cysteine and the closing phenylalanine or tryptophan. A D gene is named only where the DNA matches it firmly. Clone sizes are given selectively: once, few, many, or a class where the clone is expanded.

clone size	V gene	J gene	D gene	CDR3 DNA	CDR3 protein
-	TRBV7-9	TRBJ2-7	-	TGTGCCAGCAGCTCCGCAGGGGGGAACGAGCAGTACTTC	CASSSAGGNEQYF
few	TRBV4-2	TRBJ2-3	TRBD1	TGTGCCAGCAGCCAACTGACAGGGTTGAGTGATACGCAGTATTTT	CASSQLTGLSDTQYF
-	TRBV5-6	TRBJ2-7	TRBD1	TGTGCCAGCAGCTTGGCTTTCGGGACAGGGATCTACGAGCAGTACTTC	CASSLAFGTGIYEQYF
many	TRBV9	TRBJ2-6	-	TGTGCCAGCAGCCCCCCCTATGGGGCCAACGTCCTGACTTTC	CASSPPYGANVLTF
few	TRBV12-3/TRBV12-4	TRBJ2-7	TRBD1	TGTGCCAGCGGACAGGGGAGAGAGCAGTACTTC	CASGQGREQYF
few	TRBV18	TRBJ1-2	-	TGTGCCAGCTCACCACCGGGGCAGTCTGGGAGCTACACCTTC	CASSPPGQSGSYTF
few	TRBV28	TRBJ1-2	TRBD1	TGTGCCAGCAGCCCAGGGGGCGGAGGGTCCGGCTACACCTTC	CASSPGGGGSGYTF
-	TRBV20-1	TRBJ1-4	-	TGCAGTGCTAGAGATTCGGGGGGGAAAGAAAAACTGTTTTTT	CSARDSGGKEKLFF
large	TRBV29-1	TRBJ2-7	-	TGCAGCGTTGGGAACGGTGAAAACGAGCAGTACTTC	CSVGNGENEQYF
-	TRBV5-1	TRBJ2-3	TRBD2	TGCGCCAGCAGCTTTATACTAGCGGGCGGCACAGATACGCAGTATTTT	CASSFILAGGTDTQYF
few	TRBV27	TRBJ2-7	-	TGTGCCAGCAGTTACCGGCACCAACCCTACGAGCAGTACTTC	CASSYRHQPYEQYF
few	TRBV6-5	TRBJ2-2	-	TGTGCCAGCAGGCGAGGCAGTTCCACCGGGGAGCTGTTTTTT	CASRRGSSTGELFF
many	TRBV6-2/TRBV6-3	TRBJ1-1	-	TGTGCCAGCAGTTACCCCCCAGCTGAAGCTTTCTTT	CASSYPPAEAFF
few	TRBV7-9	TRBJ2-2	-	TGTGCCAGCAGCGACCCCGGGCTGGACTCCTGGGAGCTGTTTTTT	CASSDPGLDSWELFF
-	TRBV7-2	TRBJ2-1	-	TGTGCCAGCAGCTTAGAGGTATCGGTATACAATGAGCAGTTCTTC	CASSLEVSVYNEQFF
few	TRBV28	TRBJ2-3	-	TGTGCCAGCAGTTACGGCCCCTCGGGGCAGTATTTT	CASSYGPSGQYF
many	TRBV7-2	TRBJ1-3	-	TGTGCCAGCAGCTTGTATGACGGTGGTGGAAACACCATATATTTT	CASSLYDGGGNTIYF
-	TRBV2	TRBJ2-1	-	TGTGCCAGCAGCGAGGACCGTAATGAGCAGTTCTTC	CASSEDRNEQFF
-	TRBV3-1	TRBJ2-3	TRBD2	TGTGCCAGCAGCCAAGTGAAGGGGAGGGCCGCGGCAGATACGCAGTATTTT	CASSQVKGRAAADTQYF
few	TRBV28	TRBJ1-3	-	TGTGCCAGCAGTTTATTTCGGGCGGGTGGAAACACCATATATTTT	CASSLFRAGGNTIYF
-	TRBV5-1	TRBJ2-3	-	TGCGCCAGCAGCTTGGGGGTAGCCCCAGATACGCAGTATTTT	CASSLGVAPDTQYF
few	TRBV5-1	TRBJ1-2	TRBD1	TGCGCCAGCAGCCGGGGACAGGGCTATGGCTACACCTTC	CASSRGQGYGYTF
few	TRBV25-1	TRBJ2-7	TRBD2	TGTGCCAGCAGTGGGACTAGAAATGCCCACGAGCAGTACTTC	CASSGTRNAHEQYF